This T cell receptor beta chain came from a study of shared clonotypes between healthy human individuals. Study-level results: What naive subsets generally showed was a larger estimated richness than memory subsets showed.

TCRdb's copy holds only in-frame clones and misses some; the assay was immunoSEQ multiplex PCR. This table has about 1.1 million clones, approximately 77% appearing once. The length of the CDR3 is 14 residues. Germline CDR1 reads SGDLS; CDR2 reads YYNGEE. Trimming removed 8 bases from V and 2 bases from J; junction bases left unmatched: 5. Comment on this clone: Antigen specificity is unknown.

The rearrangement joins TRBV9 to TRBJ2-3, with 10 bases identical to TRBD2. This clonotype was sampled from a man aged 18 to 30 in good health. Some clones in this sample may be carry-over from other donors' samples. Sequencing was performed on memory CD4+ T cells from PBMCs. The sample's subset: CD45RA-negative fraction. DNA for the CDR3: TGTGCCAGTTCTAGCGGGAGCGTCACAGATACGCAGTATTTT. Protein product: CASSSGSVTDTQYF.